Listed here are 9 T cell receptor beta chains from one sample, sequenced in a study of PD-1 blockade in classical Hodgkin lymphoma. Profiled with immunoSEQ multiplex PCR; TCRdb holds only in-frame clones, not every one. Among about 93,000 clones listed, around four fifths were seen once. The time point was: cycle 4 day 1 (C4D1), after six to seven weeks of nivolumab. Each and every patient relapsed after autologous stem cell transplantation, and patients got differing brentuximab vedotin exposure. The sequenced sample was peripheral blood mononuclear cells (PBMCs), obtained before the fourth cycle of nivolumab. The receptors shown here come from a human donor with classical Hodgkin lymphoma.

The chain employs TRBV19 and TRBJ1-6, with D possibly matching TRBD1 (5 bases). CDR3 length: 15 residues. Trimming removed 0 bases from V and 5 bases from J, with 8 bases in between. CDR1 and CDR2 (germline): LNHDA, SQIVND (reference sequence). The CDR3 here is CASSIDVGDNSPLHF. The CDR3 DNA follows: TGTGCCAGTAGTATAGATGTAGGGGATAATTCACCCCTCCACTTT.

The CDR3 here is CASSGPGSLTWYF. DNA of the CDR3: TGTGCCAGCAGCGGCCCCGGATCACTAACGTGGTATTTT. The rearrangement links TRBV9 to TRBJ2-3; D unclear. This CDR3 comprises 13 residues. The germline CDR1 and CDR2 sequences are SGDLS and YYNGEE. Trimming pared 3 bases from V and 14 bases from J, leaving 19 bases between.

In its sample, this clone was seen a few times. The chain has TRBV5-1 and TRBJ1-1; D not resolved. CDR1 is SGHRS and CDR2 is YFSETQ in the germline V gene. The CDR3 contains 13 residues. Trimming left V 3 bases short and J 4 bases short, with 10 bases between. As DNA, the CDR3 is TGCGCCAGCAGCTCCATCCTGACCACTGAAGCTTTCTTT. The encoded protein is CASSSILTTEAFF.

The chain links TRBV4-3 to TRBJ2-5; the match to TRBD2 covers 7 bases. The CDR3 loop spans 20 amino acids. V shed 4 bases and J 5 bases; nucleotides not matched to a gene: 25. Germline V gives CDR1 LGHNA, CDR2 YSLEER. The CDR3 DNA reads TGCGCCAGCAGCCGACAACGGGCTAGCGGTGAACCAGTAATGGGGGAGACCCAGTACTTC. Amino acids: CASSRQRASGEPVMGETQYF.

The chain has TRBV6-5 and TRBJ2-7; no firm D call. Germline CDR1 is MNHEY and CDR2 is SVGAGI. V was pared by 5 bases and J by 2 bases, with 13 bases between. The CDR3 loop spans 14 amino acids. DNA of the CDR3: TGTGCCAGCAGTCGGACCCTCCCGGCCTACGAGCAGTACTTC. Its protein product is CASSRTLPAYEQYF.

This clone was found a few times. The genes are TRBV30 and TRBJ2-7; D not resolved. The V end lost 0 bases, the J end lost 1 base, and 10 bases lay between the germline ends. The germline gives CDR1 GTSNPN, CDR2 SVGIG (reference sequence). This CDR3 spans 14 amino acids. The CDR3 DNA follows: TGTGCCTGGAGTGTAGGCGTGGGATCCTACGAGCAGTACTTC. This sequence encodes CAWSVGVGSYEQYF.

The sample holds a few counts of this clone. V gene TRBV9 combines with J gene TRBJ2-3; D possibly uses TRBD1 or TRBD2 (6 bases each). This CDR3 spans 16 amino acids. Trimming cost V 0 bases and J 1 base, with 12 bases left between them. Germline V gene data show CDR1 as SGDLS and CDR2 as YYNGEE. CDR3 amino acids: CASSVEGGARTDTQYF. The CDR3 DNA follows: TGTGCCAGCAGCGTAGAGGGGGGAGCCCGCACAGATACGCAGTATTTT.

The V call is TRBV30, the J call TRBJ2-7, with D possibly being TRBD2 (6 bases). Trimming removed 0 bases at V and 7 bases at J, with 13 bases between. The length of the CDR3 is 13 residues. The germline gives CDR1 GTSNPN, CDR2 SVGIG (reference sequence). In DNA, the CDR3 is TGTGCCTGGAGTGTACTGATCGGGAGAGAGCAGTACTTC. Protein sequence: CAWSVLIGREQYF.

V is TRBV2 and J is TRBJ2-6; TRBD1 might be the D (5 bases). The CDR3 is 18 residues long. Germline values: CDR1 SNHLY, CDR2 FYNNEI. V lost 7 bases and J lost 0, with 19 bases in between. CDR3 nucleotides: TGTGCCAGCACCTTTTCTTCCAGGGTCCGCTCTGGGGCCAACGTCCTGACTTTC. Translating it yields CASTFSSRVRSGANVLTF.